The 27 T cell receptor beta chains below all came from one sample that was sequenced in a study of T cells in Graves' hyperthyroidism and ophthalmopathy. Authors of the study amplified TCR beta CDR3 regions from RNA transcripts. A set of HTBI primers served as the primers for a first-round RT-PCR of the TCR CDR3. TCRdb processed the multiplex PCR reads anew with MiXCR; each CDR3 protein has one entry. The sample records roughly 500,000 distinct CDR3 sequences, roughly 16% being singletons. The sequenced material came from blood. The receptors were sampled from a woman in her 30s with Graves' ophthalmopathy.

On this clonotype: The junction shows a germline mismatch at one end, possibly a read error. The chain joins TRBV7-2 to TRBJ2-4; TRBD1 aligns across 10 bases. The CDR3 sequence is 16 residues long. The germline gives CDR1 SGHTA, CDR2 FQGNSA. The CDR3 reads CAGSSTGGASSDIQYF. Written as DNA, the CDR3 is TGTGCCGGCAGCTCGACAGGGGGCGCGAGTTCGGACATTCAGTACTTC. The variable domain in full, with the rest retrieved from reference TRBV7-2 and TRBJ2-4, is GAGVSQSPSNKVTEKGKDVELRCDPISGHTALYWYRQSLGQGLEFLIYFQGNSAPDKSGLPSDRFSAERTGGSVSTLTIQRTQQEDSAVYLCAGSSTGGASSDIQYFGAGTRLSVL.

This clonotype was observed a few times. The CDR3 coding sequence is TGTGCCTGGAGTCGGACCTACGAGCAGTACTTC. As protein: CAWSRTYEQYF. The J gene is TRBJ2-7, the V gene TRBV30, with D unclear. Germline loops: CDR1 GTSNPN, CDR2 SVGIG (reference sequence). With 2 bases removed from V and 2 bases from J, the gap between germline ends came to 4 bases. This CDR3 has 11 amino acids. Full variable domain (rest looked up from reference TRBV30 and TRBJ2-7): SQTIHQWPATLVQPVGSPLSLECTVEGTSNPNLYWYRQAAGRGLQLLFYSVGIGQISSEVPQNLSASRPQDRQFILSSKKLLLSDSGFYLCAWSRTYEQYFGPGTRLTVT.

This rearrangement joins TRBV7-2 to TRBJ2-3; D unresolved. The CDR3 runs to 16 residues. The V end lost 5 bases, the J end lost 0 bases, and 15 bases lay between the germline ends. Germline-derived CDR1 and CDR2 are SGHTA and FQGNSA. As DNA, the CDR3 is TGTGCCAGCAGCGTCCGTCCTAGGTCTAGCACAGATACGCAGTATTTT. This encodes CASSVRPRSSTDTQYF.

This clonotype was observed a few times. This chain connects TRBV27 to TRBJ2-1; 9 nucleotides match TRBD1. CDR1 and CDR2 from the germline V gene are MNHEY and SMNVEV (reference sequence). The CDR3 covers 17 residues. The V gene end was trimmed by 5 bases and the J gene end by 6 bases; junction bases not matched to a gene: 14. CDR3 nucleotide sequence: TGTGCCAGCAGTCCACTTACAGGGGGCGGTTTAGGCAATGAGCAGTTCTTC. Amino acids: CASSPLTGGGLGNEQFF.

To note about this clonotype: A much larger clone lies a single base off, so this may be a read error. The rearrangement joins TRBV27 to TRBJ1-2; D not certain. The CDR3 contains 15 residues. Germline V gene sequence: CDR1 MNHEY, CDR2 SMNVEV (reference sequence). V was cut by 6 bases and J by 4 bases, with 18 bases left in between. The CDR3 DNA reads TGTGCCAGCAGGGTCTCCTTGACAATTAGCTATGGCTACACCTTC. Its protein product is CASRVSLTISYGYTF.

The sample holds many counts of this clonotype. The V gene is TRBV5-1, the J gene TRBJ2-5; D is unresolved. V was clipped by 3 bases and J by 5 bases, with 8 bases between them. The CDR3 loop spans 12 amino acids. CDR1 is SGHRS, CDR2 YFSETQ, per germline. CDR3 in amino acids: CASSYSLETQYF. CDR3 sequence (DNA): TGCGCCAGCAGCTACTCCTTGGAGACCCAGTACTTC.

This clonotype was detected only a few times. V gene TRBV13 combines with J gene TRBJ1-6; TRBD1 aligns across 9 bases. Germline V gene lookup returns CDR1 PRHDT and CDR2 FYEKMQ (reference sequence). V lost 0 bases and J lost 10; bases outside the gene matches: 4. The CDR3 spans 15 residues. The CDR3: CASSLGQGAGSPLHF. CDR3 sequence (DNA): TGTGCCAGCAGCTTAGGACAGGGGGCAGGGTCACCCCTCCACTTT.

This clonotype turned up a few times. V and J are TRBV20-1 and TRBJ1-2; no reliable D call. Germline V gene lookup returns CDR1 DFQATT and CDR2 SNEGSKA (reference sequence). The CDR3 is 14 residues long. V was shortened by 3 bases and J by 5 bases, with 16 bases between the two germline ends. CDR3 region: CSASQDLTLYGYTF. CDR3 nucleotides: TGCAGTGCTAGTCAGGATCTAACCCTTTATGGCTACACCTTC.

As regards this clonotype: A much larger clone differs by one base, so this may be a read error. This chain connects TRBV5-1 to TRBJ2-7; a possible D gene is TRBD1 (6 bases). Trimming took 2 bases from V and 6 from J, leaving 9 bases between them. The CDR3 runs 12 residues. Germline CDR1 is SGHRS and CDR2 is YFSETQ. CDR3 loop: CASSLQGREQYF. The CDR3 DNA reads TGCGCCAGCAGCTTACAGGGTCGCGAGCAGTACTTC.

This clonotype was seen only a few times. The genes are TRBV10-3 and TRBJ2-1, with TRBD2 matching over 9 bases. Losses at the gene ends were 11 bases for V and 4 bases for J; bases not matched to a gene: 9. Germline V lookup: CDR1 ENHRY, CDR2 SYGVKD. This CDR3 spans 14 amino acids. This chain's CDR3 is CAVAPSGNYNEQFF. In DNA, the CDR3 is TGTGCCGTAGCGCCTAGCGGGAATTACAATGAGCAGTTCTTC.

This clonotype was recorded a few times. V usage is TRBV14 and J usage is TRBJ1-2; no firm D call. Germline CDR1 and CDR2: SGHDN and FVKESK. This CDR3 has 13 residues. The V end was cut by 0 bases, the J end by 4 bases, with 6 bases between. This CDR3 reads CASSQDASYGYTF. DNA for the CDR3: TGTGCCAGCAGCCAAGATGCATCCTATGGCTACACCTTC.

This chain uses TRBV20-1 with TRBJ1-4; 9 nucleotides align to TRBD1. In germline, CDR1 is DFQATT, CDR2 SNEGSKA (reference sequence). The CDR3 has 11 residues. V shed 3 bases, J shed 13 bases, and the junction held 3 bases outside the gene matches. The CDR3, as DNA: TGCAGTGCTAGGGGACAGGGTGGACTGTTTTTT. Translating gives CSARGQGGLFF.

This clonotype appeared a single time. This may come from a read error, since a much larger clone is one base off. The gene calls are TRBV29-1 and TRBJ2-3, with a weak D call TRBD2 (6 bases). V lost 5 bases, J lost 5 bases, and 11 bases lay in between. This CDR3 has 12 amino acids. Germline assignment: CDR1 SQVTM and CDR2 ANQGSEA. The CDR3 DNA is TGCAGCGTTCTCGGGAGTGGAGATACGCAGTATTTT. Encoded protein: CSVLGSGDTQYF.

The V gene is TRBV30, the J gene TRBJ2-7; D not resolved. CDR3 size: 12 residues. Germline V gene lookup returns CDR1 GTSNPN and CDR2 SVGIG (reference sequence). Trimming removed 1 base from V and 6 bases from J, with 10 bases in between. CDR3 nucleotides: TGTGCCTGGAGTGGGGTTTTGGGCGAGCAGTACTTC. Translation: CAWSGVLGEQYF.

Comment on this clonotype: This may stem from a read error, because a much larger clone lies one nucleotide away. CDR3 loop: CAWDRPSGETQYF. The CDR3 DNA reads as TGTGCCTGGGATAGGCCTAGCGGAGAGACCCAGTACTTC. This chain links TRBV30 with TRBJ2-5; TRBD2 matches 7 bases. Germline loops: CDR1 GTSNPN, CDR2 SVGIG (reference sequence). V lost 5 bases and J lost 4; bases outside the gene matches: 7. The CDR3 length is 13 residues.

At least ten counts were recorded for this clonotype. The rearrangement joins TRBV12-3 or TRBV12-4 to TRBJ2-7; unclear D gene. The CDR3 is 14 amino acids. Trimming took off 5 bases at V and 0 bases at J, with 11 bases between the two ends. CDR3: CASSPFSGSYEQYF. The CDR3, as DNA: TGTGCCAGCAGTCCATTTTCAGGCTCCTACGAGCAGTACTTC.

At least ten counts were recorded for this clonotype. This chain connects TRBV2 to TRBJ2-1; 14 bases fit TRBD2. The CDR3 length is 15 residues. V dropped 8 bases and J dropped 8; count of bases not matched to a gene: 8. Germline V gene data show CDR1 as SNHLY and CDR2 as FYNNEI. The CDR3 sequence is CASGGTSGRWDEQFF. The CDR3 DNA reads TGTGCCAGCGGGGGGACTAGCGGGAGATGGGATGAGCAGTTCTTC.

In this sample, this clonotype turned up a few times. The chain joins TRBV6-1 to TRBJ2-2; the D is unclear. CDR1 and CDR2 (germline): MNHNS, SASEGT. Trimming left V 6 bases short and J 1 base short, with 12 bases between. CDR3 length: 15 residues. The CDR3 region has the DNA TGTGCCAGCAGCCCCCAGGCCAGGAACACCGGGGAGCTGTTTTTT. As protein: CASSPQARNTGELFF.

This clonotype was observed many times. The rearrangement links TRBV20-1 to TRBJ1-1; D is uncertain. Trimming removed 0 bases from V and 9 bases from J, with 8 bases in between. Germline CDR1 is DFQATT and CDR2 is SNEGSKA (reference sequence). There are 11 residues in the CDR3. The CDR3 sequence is CSARDSPQAFF. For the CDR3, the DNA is TGCAGTGCTAGAGACTCACCCCAAGCTTTCTTT.

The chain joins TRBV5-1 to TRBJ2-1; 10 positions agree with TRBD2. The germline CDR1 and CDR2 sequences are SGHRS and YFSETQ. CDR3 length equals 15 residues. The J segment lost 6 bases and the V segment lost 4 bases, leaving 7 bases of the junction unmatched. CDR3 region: CASSTGTSAGNEQFF. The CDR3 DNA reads TGCGCCAGCAGCACCGGGACTAGCGCCGGCAATGAGCAGTTCTTC.

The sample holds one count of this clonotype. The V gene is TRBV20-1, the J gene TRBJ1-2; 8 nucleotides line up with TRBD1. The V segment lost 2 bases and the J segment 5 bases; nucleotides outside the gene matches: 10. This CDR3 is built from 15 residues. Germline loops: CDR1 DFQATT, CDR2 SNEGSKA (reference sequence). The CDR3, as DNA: TGCAGTGCTAGACCCCTTGCGCAGGGGGCTTATGGCTACACCTTC. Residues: CSARPLAQGAYGYTF.

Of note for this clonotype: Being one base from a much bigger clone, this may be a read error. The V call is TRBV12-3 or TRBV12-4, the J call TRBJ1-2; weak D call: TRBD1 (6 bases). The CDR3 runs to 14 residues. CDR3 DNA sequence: TGTGCCAGCAGCAGCTACAGGGCTAACTATGACTACACCTTC. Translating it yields CASSSYRANYDYTF.

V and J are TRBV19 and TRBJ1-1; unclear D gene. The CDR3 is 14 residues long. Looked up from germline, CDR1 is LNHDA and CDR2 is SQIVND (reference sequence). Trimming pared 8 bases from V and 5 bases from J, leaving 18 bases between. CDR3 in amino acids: CASFRSRIDTEAFF. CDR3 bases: TGTGCCAGTTTCAGGAGTCGGATAGATACTGAAGCTTTCTTT.

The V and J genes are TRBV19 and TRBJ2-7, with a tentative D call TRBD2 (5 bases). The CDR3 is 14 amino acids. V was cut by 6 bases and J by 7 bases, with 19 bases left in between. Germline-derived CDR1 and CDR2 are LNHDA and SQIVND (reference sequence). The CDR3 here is CASSTALIGGEQYF. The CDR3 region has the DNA TGTGCCAGTAGCACCGCTTTGATTGGCGGGGAGCAGTACTTC. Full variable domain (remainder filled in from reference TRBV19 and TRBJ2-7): DGGITQSPKYLFRKEGQNVTLSCEQNLNHDAMYWYRQDPGQGLRLIYYSQIVNDFQKGDIAEGYSVSREKKESFPLTVTSAQKNPTAFYLCASSTALIGGEQYFGPGTRLTVT.

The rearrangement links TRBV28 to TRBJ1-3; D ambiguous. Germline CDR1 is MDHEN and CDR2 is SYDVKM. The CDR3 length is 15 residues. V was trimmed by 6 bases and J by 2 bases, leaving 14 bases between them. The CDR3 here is CASSSLLAAGNTIYF. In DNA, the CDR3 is TGTGCCAGCAGCTCCCTGCTTGCGGCTGGAAACACCATATATTTT.

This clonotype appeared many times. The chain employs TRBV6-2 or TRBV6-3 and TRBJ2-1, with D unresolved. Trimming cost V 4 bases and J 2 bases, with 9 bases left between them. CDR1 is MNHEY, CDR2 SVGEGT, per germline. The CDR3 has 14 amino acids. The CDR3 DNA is TGTGCCAGCAGTTTTGACTTCACCTACAATGAGCAGTTCTTC. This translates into CASSFDFTYNEQFF.

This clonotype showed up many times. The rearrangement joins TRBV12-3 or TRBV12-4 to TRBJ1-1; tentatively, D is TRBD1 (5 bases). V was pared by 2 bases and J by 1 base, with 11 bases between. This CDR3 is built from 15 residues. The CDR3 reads CASSLIGAANTEAFF. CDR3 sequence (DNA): TGTGCCAGCAGTTTAATCGGGGCAGCGAACACTGAAGCTTTCTTT.